The 5 T cell receptor beta chains below were found in one sample sequenced in a study of CD8+ T cells in alopecia areata. Sequencing templates came from extracted RNA that was reverse transcribed into cDNA. Sequenced by immunoSEQ multiplex PCR; TCRdb stores in-frame clones only, minus some. The data show a few hundred thousand clones, 30% to 40% seen once. Treatment defined: oral pan-JAK inhibitor, 5-10 mg twice daily. Sequenced here: CD4+ T cells sorted from blood, sampled around week 34, from a patient treated with tofacitinib. The receptors originated from a human donor with alopecia areata.

The chain couples TRBV7-2 to TRBJ1-3; maybe TRBD1 (5 bases). The length of the CDR3 is 13 residues. V was pared by 4 bases and J by 7 bases, with 11 bases between. Germline-derived CDR1 and CDR2 are SGHTA and FQGNSA. DNA of the CDR3: TGTGCCAGCAGCTGGGGCTACAGGAACACCATATATTTT. This sequence encodes CASSWGYRNTIYF.

The chain has TRBV30 and TRBJ2-3, with a possible D match to TRBD2 (6 bases). CDR1 is GTSNPN and CDR2 is SVGIG in the germline V gene (reference sequence). V dropped 2 bases and J dropped 4 bases, with 10 bases sitting between them. The CDR3 runs to 13 residues. This chain's CDR3 is CAWSFRGSDTQYF. CDR3 in DNA: TGTGCCTGGAGTTTCCGGGGGTCAGATACGCAGTATTTT.

This clone was counted only a few times. The rearrangement joins TRBV5-1 to TRBJ2-3; the D gene could be TRBD1 or TRBD2 (6 bases each). V was shortened by 2 bases and J by 5 bases, with 18 bases between the two germline ends. From germline, CDR1 is SGHRS and CDR2 YFSETQ. The CDR3 has 16 amino acids. The CDR3 sequence: CASSLAAGGYQDTQYF. DNA for the CDR3: TGCGCCAGCAGCTTAGCCGCCGGGGGCTACCAAGATACGCAGTATTTT.

The chain joins TRBV11-2 to TRBJ2-7, with D unclear. Trimming removed 4 bases from V and 3 bases from J, with 4 bases in between. The germline gives CDR1 SGHAT, CDR2 FQNNGV. The CDR3 extends over 11 amino acids. The CDR3 reads CASSSYYEQYF. CDR3 nucleotide sequence: TGTGCCAGCAGCTCGTACTACGAGCAGTACTTC.

At least ten counts were recorded for this clone. The chain couples TRBV6-1 to TRBJ2-7; 10 bases align to TRBD1. CDR1 and CDR2 from the germline V gene are MNHNS and SASEGT. V lost 7 bases, J lost 2 bases, and 8 bases stayed unmatched. The CDR3 contains 15 residues. The CDR3 DNA follows: TGTGCCAGCAAGGATCTGGGACAGGGGACCTACGAGCAGTACTTC. The encoded protein is CASKDLGQGTYEQYF.